The clone carrying this T cell receptor (beta chain) was observed at least ten times. What it recognizes is unknown. This record belongs to a study of T cells in Graves' hyperthyroidism and ophthalmopathy. General study results and limits: Ophthalmopathy was told apart from stable hyperthyroidism by a 13 V-J model.

Hyperthyroidism of Graves' type that showed no ophthalmopathy progression within 18 months was stable. Amplified TCR beta CDR3 regions came from RNA transcripts. HTBI primers were employed in a first-round RT-PCR of the TCR CDR3. TCRdb processed the multiplex PCR reads anew with MiXCR; each CDR3 protein has one entry. Of over 500,000 distinct CDR3 sequences in the sample, 14% were seen once. The junction had 9 bases not matched to a gene; V was cut back by 5 bases and J by 2 bases. This CDR3 contains 15 residues. The germline V gene encodes CDR1 SGHTA and CDR2 FQGNSA. Sequenced: blood. The source of this sequence is a woman in her forties with Graves' hyperthyroidism. The J gene is TRBJ2-7, the V gene TRBV7-2; 7 nucleotides line up with TRBD1. CDR3: CASSPHGTATYEQYF. CDR3 nucleotide sequence: TGTGCCAGCAGCCCCCACGGGACAGCTACCTACGAGCAGTACTTC.